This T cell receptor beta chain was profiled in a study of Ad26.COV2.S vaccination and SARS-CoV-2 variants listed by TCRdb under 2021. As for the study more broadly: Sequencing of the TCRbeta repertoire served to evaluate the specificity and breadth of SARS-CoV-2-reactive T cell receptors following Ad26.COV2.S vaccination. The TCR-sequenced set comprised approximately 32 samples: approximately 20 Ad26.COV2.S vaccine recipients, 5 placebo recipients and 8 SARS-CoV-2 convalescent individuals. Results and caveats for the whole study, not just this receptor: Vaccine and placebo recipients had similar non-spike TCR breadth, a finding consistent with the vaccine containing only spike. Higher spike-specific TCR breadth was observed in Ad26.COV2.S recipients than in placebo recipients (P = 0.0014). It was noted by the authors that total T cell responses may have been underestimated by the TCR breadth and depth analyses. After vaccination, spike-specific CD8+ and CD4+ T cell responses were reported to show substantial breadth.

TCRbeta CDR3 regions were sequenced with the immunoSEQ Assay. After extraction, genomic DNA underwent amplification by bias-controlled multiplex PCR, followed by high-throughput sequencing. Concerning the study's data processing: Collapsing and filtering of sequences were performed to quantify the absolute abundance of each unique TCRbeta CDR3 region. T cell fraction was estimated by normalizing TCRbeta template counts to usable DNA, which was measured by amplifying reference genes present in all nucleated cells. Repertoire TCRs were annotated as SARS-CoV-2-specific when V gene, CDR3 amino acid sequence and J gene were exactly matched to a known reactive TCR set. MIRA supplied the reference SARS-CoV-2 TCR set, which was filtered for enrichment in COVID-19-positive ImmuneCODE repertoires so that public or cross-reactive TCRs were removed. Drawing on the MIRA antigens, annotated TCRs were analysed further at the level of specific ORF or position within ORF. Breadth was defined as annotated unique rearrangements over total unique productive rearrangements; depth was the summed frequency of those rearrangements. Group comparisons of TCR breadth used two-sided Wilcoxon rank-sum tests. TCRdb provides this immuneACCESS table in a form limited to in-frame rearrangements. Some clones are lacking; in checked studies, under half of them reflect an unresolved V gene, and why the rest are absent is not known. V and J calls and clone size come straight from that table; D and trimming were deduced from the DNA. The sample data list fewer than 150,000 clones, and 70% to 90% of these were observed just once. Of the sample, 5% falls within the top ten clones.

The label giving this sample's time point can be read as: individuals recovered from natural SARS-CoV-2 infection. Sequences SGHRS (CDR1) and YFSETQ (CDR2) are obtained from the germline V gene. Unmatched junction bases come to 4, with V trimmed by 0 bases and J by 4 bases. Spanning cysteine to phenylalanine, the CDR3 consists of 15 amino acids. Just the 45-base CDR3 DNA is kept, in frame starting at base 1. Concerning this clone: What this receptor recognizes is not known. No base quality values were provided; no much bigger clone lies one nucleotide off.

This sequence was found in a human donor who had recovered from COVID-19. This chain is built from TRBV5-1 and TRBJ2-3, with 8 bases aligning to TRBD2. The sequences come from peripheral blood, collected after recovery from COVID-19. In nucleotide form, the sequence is TGCGCCAGCAGCTTGGTGATGACTAGCGCAGATACGCAGTATTTT. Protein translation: CASSLVMTSADTQYF.